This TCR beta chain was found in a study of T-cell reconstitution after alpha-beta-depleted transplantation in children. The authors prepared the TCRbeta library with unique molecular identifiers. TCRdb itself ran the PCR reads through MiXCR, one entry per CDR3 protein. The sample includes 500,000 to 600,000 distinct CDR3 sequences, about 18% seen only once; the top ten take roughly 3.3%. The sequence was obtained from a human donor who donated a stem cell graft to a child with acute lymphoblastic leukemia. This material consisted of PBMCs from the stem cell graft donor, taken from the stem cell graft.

CDR3 sequence (DNA): TGTGCCAGCAGTTACTCCTTACTAGCGGCTGAGCAGTTCTTC. It encodes CASSYSLLAAEQFF. This rearrangement joins TRBV6-5 to TRBJ2-1, with 8 bases matching TRBD2. The CDR3 contains 14 residues. Unmatched junction bases numbered 4, after V lost 0 bases and J lost 9 bases. Germline CDR1 MNHEY, CDR2 SVGAGI.